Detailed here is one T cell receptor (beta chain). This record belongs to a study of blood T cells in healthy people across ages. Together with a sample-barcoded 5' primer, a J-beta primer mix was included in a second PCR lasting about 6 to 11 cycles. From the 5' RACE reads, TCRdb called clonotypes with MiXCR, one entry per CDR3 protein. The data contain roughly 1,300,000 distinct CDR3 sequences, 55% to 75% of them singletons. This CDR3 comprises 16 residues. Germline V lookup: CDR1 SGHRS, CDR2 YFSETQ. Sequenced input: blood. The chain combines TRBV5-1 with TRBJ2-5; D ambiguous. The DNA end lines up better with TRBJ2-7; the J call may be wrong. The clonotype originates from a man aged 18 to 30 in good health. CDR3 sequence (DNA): TGCGCCAGCAGCTTGGAAGTCATTCGGCAGGACTACGAGCAGTACTTC. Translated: CASSLEVIRQDYEQYF.